The rows below give T cell receptor beta chains drawn from one sample of a study of OX40 agonist ivuxolimab in advanced cancers. Sequenced by immunoSEQ multiplex PCR; TCRdb stores in-frame clones only, minus some. The top ten clones hold 2.8% of a sample with some 70,000 clones, around 86% of them seen once. The sample here was CD4+ or CD8+ T cells sorted from blood, taken in a trial of the OX40 agonist ivuxolimab. These receptor sequences come from an adult with an advanced solid tumor such as melanoma, head and neck, liver or kidney cancer. CDR3s include the opening cysteine and the closing phenylalanine or tryptophan. Clone size is given for some rows only: seen once, a few or many times, or a class if the clone is expanded.

clone size	V gene	J gene	CDR3 protein
-	TRBV5-1	TRBJ1-4	CASRTSTNEKLFF
-	TRBV5-1	TRBJ1-6	CASSPDSNSPLHF
few	TRBV6-1	TRBJ2-7	CASSAWTGGGKGEQYF
-	TRBV5-1	TRBJ2-2	CASRGDGGMNTGELFF
-	TRBV13	TRBJ2-5	CASNGRGETQYF
-	TRBV5-1	TRBJ1-5	CASSLGGDQPQHF
-	TRBV2	TRBJ2-2	CASSGILELFF
-	TRBV10-3	TRBJ1-2	CAIRARPQGNYGYTF
-	TRBV29-1	TRBJ1-1	CSVARTVNTEAFF
medium-sized	TRBV5-4	TRBJ2-3	CASSLVVGARGTDTQYF